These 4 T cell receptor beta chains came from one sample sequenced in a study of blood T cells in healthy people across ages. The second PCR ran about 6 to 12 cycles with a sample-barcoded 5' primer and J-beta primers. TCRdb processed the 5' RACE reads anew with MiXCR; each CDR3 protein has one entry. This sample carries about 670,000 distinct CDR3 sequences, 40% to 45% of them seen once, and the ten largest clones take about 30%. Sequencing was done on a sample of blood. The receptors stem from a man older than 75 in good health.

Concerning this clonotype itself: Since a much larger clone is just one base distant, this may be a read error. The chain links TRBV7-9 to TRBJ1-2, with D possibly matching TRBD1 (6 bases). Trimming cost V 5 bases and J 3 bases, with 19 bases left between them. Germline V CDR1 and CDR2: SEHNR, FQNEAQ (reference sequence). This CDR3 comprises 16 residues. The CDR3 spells CASSHPLGRGDYGYTF. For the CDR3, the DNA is TGTGCCAGCAGCCACCCTCTCGGTAGGGGGGACTATGGCTACACCTTC. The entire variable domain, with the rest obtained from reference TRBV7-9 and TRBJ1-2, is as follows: DTGVSQNPRHKITKRGQNVTFRCDPISEHNRLYWYRQTLGQGPEFLTYFQNEAQLEKSRLLSDRFSAERPKGSFSTLEIQRTEQGDSAMYLCASSHPLGRGDYGYTFGSGTRLTVV.

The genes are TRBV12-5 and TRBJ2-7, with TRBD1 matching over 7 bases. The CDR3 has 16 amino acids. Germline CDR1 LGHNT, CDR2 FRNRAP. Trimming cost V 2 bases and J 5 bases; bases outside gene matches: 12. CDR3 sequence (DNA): TGTGCTAGTGGTTTGCCATCCGGGACAGTAGCCCACGAGCAGTACTTC. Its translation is CASGLPSGTVAHEQYF.

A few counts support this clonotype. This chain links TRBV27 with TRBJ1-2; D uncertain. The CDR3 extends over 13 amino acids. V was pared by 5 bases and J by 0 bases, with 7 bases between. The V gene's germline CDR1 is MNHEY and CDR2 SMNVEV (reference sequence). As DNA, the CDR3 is TGTGCCAGCAGTGGCCCCGCTAACTATGGCTACACCTTC. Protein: CASSGPANYGYTF.

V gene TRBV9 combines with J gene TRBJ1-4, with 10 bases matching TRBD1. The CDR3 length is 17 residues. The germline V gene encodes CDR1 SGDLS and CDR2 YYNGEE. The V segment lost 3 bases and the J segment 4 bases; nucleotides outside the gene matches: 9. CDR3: CASSARTGGGVNEKLFF. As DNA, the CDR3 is TGTGCCAGCAGCGCGAGGACAGGGGGAGGGGTTAATGAAAAACTGTTTTTT.